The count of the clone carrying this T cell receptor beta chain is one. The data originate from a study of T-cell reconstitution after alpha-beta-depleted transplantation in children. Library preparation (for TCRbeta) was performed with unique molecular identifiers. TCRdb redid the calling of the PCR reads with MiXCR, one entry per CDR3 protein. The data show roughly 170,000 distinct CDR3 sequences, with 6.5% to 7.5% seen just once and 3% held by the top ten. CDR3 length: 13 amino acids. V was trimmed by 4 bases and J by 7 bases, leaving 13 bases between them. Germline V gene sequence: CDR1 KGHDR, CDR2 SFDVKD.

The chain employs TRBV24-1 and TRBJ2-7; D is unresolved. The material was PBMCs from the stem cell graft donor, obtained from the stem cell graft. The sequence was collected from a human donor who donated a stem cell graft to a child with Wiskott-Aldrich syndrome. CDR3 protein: CATSDTYKEEQYF. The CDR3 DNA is TGTGCCACCAGTGACACCTATAAGGAGGAGCAGTACTTC.